This T cell receptor beta chain was recovered during a study of a mutant IDH1 vaccine in newly diagnosed glioma. Study at large: Patients were started on vaccination 4-6 weeks after radiotherapy alone, or with temozolomide cycles.

The V and J ends lost 7 bases and 4 bases respectively, with 17 bases between them. Germline V gene lookup returns CDR1 MNHNS and CDR2 SASEGT. This CDR3 comprises 15 residues. Sequencing was performed with immunoSEQ multiplex PCR; in TCRdb, only in-frame clones are kept and a portion is missing. Seen here are 25,000 to 35,000 clones, roughly 90% observed once, and the top ten hold less than 3%. Time point here: week 23, last vaccination. The content of each vaccine dose was 300 ug of mutant IDH1 20-mer peptide, and topical imiquimod accompanied it. There were new WHO grade 3 or 4 astrocytomas in the donors, and these were IDH1-mutant and ATRX-lost. A remark on this clone: Its antigen is unidentified.

The sequences come from PBMCs, collected from a glioma patient whose treatment included an IDH1 peptide vaccine. The chain links TRBV6-1 to TRBJ1-5; D not certain. This TCR came from a man aged 40-55 years with glioma. The CDR3 DNA reads TGTGCCAGCAACCCGTCGGGGTCTCGGAATCAGCCCCAGCATTTT. Amino acid sequence: CASNPSGSRNQPQHF.